This T cell receptor beta chain was recovered during a study of cytomegalovirus exposure and HLA in healthy donors. The V gene's germline CDR1 is SGHDT and CDR2 YYEEEE. The ends lost 2 bases at V and 4 bases at J; junction bases unmatched: 9. CDR3 size: 17 residues. The PCR used 60 Vbeta and 13 Jbeta primers. Clones were sequenced by immunoSEQ multiplex PCR, and TCRdb holds only the in-frame ones, with some missing. This sample carries roughly 120,000 clones, with around 4% going to the ten biggest clones. The clonotype comes from a man aged 18 to 30 in good health and CMV-seronegative. The chain joins TRBV5-6 to TRBJ2-3, with 11 bases fitting TRBD2. Input material: PBMCs. The CDR3 nucleotides are TGTGCCAGCAGCTTCACTAGCGGGAGCATTGGGGCAGATACGCAGTATTTT. It yields the protein CASSFTSGSIGADTQYF.